These 20 T cell receptor beta chains came from one sample sequenced in a study of technical replicates of blood from several donors. The method was immunoSEQ multiplex PCR; TCRdb's version includes in-frame clones alone and lacks a portion of them. The sample holds 75,000 to 100,000 clones, approximately 94% seen once. The sample taken for sequencing was T cells isolated from PBMCs. Receptors originate from a human donor in good health.

The rearrangement uses TRBV7-9 and TRBJ1-4; D uncertain. CDR1 is SEHNR and CDR2 is FQNEAQ in the germline V gene (reference sequence). V was cut by 7 bases and J by 4 bases, with 13 bases left in between. This CDR3 comprises 14 residues. CDR3 nucleotides: TGTGCCAGCATTATGGGCAGGCTTAATGAAAAACTGTTTTTT. It encodes CASIMGRLNEKLFF. Filled out from reference TRBV7-9 and TRBJ1-4, the complete variable domain reads DTGVSQNPRHKITKRGQNVTFRCDPISEHNRLYWYRQTLGQGPEFLTYFQNEAQLEKSRLLSDRFSAERPKGSFSTLEIQRTEQGDSAMYLCASIMGRLNEKLFFGSGTQLSVL.

The chain combines TRBV28 with TRBJ1-1, with D maybe TRBD1 (5 bases). This CDR3 region has 14 residues. Trimming cost V 2 bases and J 3 bases, with 10 bases left between them. Germline V gene lookup returns CDR1 MDHEN and CDR2 SYDVKM. The CDR3 DNA is TGTGCCAGCAGTTTACTGCGGGGGGACACTGAAGCTTTCTTT. It translates to CASSLLRGDTEAFF.

This chain uses TRBV7-8 with TRBJ2-7; 8 bases align to TRBD2. CDR3 size: 16 residues. The germline CDR1 and CDR2 sequences are SGHVS and FQNEAQ. V gave up 2 bases and J gave up 4 bases; unmatched junction bases: 10. This chain's CDR3 is CASSLSPGLGDYEQYF. In nucleotides, the CDR3 is TGTGCCAGCAGCTTATCCCCGGGACTAGGAGATTACGAGCAGTACTTC. Complete variable domain (other parts from reference TRBV7-8 and TRBJ2-7): GAGVSQSPRYKVAKRGQDVALRCDPISGHVSLFWYQQALGQGPEFLTYFQNEAQLDKSGLPSDRFFAERPEGSVSTLKIQRTQQEDSAVYLCASSLSPGLGDYEQYFGPGTRLTVT.

The gene calls are TRBV5-1 and TRBJ1-5; D gene uncertain. CDR3 size: 13 residues. With 1 base removed from V and 4 bases from J, the gap between germline ends came to 6 bases. Germline-derived CDR1 and CDR2 are SGHRS and YFSETQ. CDR3 sequence: CASSLPRNQPQHF. Here the CDR3 DNA reads TGCGCCAGCAGCTTGCCGAGAAATCAGCCCCAGCATTTT.

The V gene is TRBV7-6, the J gene TRBJ2-2; D may be TRBD1 (6 bases). The length of the CDR3 is 14 residues. Germline-derived CDR1 and CDR2 are SGHVS and FNYEAQ. The ends were cut back, 5 bases at V and 9 bases at J, with 16 bases in the middle. The CDR3 spells CASSPGQYNRELFF. The CDR3 bases are TGTGCCAGCAGCCCGGGACAATACAACCGGGAGCTGTTTTTT.

The chain recombines TRBV27 with TRBJ1-1; 10 bases line up with TRBD1. The CDR3 contains 18 residues. From germline, CDR1 is MNHEY and CDR2 SMNVEV (reference sequence). Trimming removed 9 bases from V and 5 bases from J; junction bases left unmatched: 21. The CDR3 DNA reads TGTGCCAGTAGAACATTCCGGGACAGGGGTCCAGGGGGGACTGAAGCTTTCTTT. Its protein product is CASRTFRDRGPGGTEAFF.

The chain uses TRBV5-1 and TRBJ2-5, with D unclear. Trimming left V 4 bases short and J 2 bases short, with 3 bases between. The CDR3 runs to 11 residues. Germline CDR1 is SGHRS and CDR2 is YFSETQ. The CDR3 reads CASSQQETQYF. The CDR3, as DNA: TGCGCCAGCAGCCAACAAGAGACCCAGTACTTC.

The chain has TRBV7-9 and TRBJ1-2; TRBD1 is a possible D gene (5 bases). The V end was cut by 3 bases, the J end by 2 bases, with 13 bases between. The germline V gene has CDR1 SEHNR and CDR2 FQNEAQ (reference sequence). This CDR3 comprises 15 residues. CDR3 loop: CASSFPTVGNYGYTF. In DNA, the CDR3 is TGTGCCAGCAGCTTCCCGACAGTTGGGAACTATGGCTACACCTTC.

The J gene is TRBJ2-7, the V gene TRBV4-1; maybe TRBD2 (5 bases). The CDR3 runs 15 residues. Germline CDR1 reads MGHRA; CDR2 reads YSYEKL. The V end lost 3 bases, the J end lost 5 bases, and 17 bases lay between the germline ends. The CDR3 sequence: CASSQPIPASHEQYF. The CDR3 DNA sequence: TGCGCCAGCAGCCAGCCAATTCCGGCTAGCCACGAGCAGTACTTC.

This chain connects TRBV7-8 to TRBJ1-4, with D tentatively TRBD1 (6 bases). Germline V gene sequence: CDR1 SGHVS, CDR2 FQNEAQ. Trimming shortened V by 1 base and J by 8 bases, and 8 bases separated the two germline ends. The CDR3 runs to 13 residues. CDR3 protein: CASSLGTEEKLFF. The CDR3 nucleotides read TGTGCCAGCAGCTTAGGGACAGAAGAAAAACTGTTTTTT.

The genes are TRBV11-1 and TRBJ2-1; D is ambiguous. Germline loops: CDR1 SGHAT, CDR2 FQDESV (reference sequence). Trimming took off 3 bases at V and 9 bases at J, with 9 bases between the two ends. CDR3 length: 12 residues. The CDR3 loop is CASSLAVGEQFF. CDR3 nucleotides: TGTGCCAGCAGCTTGGCGGTCGGTGAGCAGTTCTTC.

This rearrangement joins TRBV9 to TRBJ2-5, with 7 bases aligning to TRBD2. Germline-derived CDR1 and CDR2 are SGDLS and YYNGEE. V shed 4 bases and J 2 bases; nucleotides not matched to a gene: 2. The CDR3 is 13 amino acids. CDR3 sequence: CASSPREQETQYF. As DNA, the CDR3 is TGTGCCAGCAGCCCGCGGGAGCAAGAGACCCAGTACTTC.

The chain combines TRBV19 with TRBJ2-7, with 11 bases lining up with TRBD1. The length of the CDR3 is 17 residues. CDR1 is LNHDA and CDR2 is SQIVND in the germline V gene (reference sequence). V dropped 2 bases and J dropped 5; count of bases not matched to a gene: 11. The CDR3 loop reads CASSIRGRGQGGNEQYF. DNA for the CDR3: TGTGCCAGTAGTATACGTGGTCGGGGACAGGGGGGGAACGAGCAGTACTTC.

This clone was counted between two and nine times. The gene calls are TRBV18 and TRBJ1-5; 9 positions match TRBD1. Unmatched junction bases numbered 4, after V lost 6 bases and J lost 1 base. Germline V CDR1 and CDR2: KGHSH, LQKENI. The CDR3 runs to 15 residues. For the CDR3, the DNA is TGTGCCAGCTCCCAGACAGGGGGAAGCAATCAGCCCCAGCATTTT. Translation gives CASSQTGGSNQPQHF.

CDR3 residues: CSVEQSFPSYEQYF. The CDR3, as DNA: TGCAGCGTTGAACAGTCATTTCCCTCCTACGAGCAGTACTTC. The chain employs TRBV29-1 and TRBJ2-7; D unclear. This CDR3 spans 14 amino acids. The V end lost 2 bases, the J end lost 0 bases, and 11 bases lay between the germline ends. CDR1 is SQVTM and CDR2 is ANQGSEA in the germline V gene.

The chain combines TRBV25-1 with TRBJ2-5; weak D call: TRBD1 (5 bases). Germline CDR1 is MGHDK and CDR2 is SYGVNS. This CDR3 is built from 14 residues. V lost 9 bases and J lost 0, with 14 bases in between. The CDR3 loop reads CASGDNRYQETQYF. The CDR3 coding sequence is TGTGCCAGTGGAGACAACAGGTACCAAGAGACCCAGTACTTC.

The chain has TRBV30 and TRBJ1-4; no firm D call. The CDR3 covers 11 residues. Trimming pared 3 bases from V and 7 bases from J, leaving 6 bases between. Germline-derived CDR1 and CDR2 are GTSNPN and SVGIG (reference sequence). This chain's CDR3 is CAWRDFEKLFF. The CDR3 DNA is TGTGCCTGGAGGGACTTTGAAAAACTGTTTTTT.

V usage is TRBV2 and J usage is TRBJ2-1, with D maybe TRBD1 (6 bases). Trimming cost V 10 bases and J 7 bases, with 17 bases left between them. The CDR3 spans 13 residues. Germline CDR1 reads SNHLY; CDR2 reads FYNNEI. Here the CDR3 reads CATFKGDGNEQFF. The CDR3, as DNA: TGTGCCACCTTTAAGGGGGATGGGAATGAGCAGTTCTTC.

The rearrangement joins TRBV30 to TRBJ1-2; 10 positions match TRBD1. CDR3 length: 19 amino acids. Germline V gives CDR1 GTSNPN, CDR2 SVGIG (reference sequence). The ends lost 2 bases at V and 4 bases at J; junction bases unmatched: 19. Here the CDR3 reads CAWSLNLPVTGGESYGYTF. CDR3 nucleotides: TGTGCCTGGAGTCTTAACCTACCCGTGACAGGGGGCGAGAGCTATGGCTACACCTTC.

J is TRBJ1-5 and V is TRBV4-1; possible D gene TRBD1, 5 bases. The CDR3 covers 14 residues. Between the trimmed V and J ends, which lost 4 bases and 5 bases, there was a span of 12 bases. Germline CDR1 reads MGHRA; CDR2 reads YSYEKL. The CDR3 reads CASSRTLNDQPQHF. CDR3 nucleotides: TGCGCCAGCAGCCGGACATTAAATGATCAGCCCCAGCATTTT.